This entry concerns a single TCR beta chain. These data belong to a study of CD4 T cell repertoires in COVID-19. The CDR3 is 15 amino acids. Germline assignment: CDR1 SGHRS and CDR2 YFSETQ. Trimming at V came to 4 bases and at J to 0 bases, leaving 7 bases not matched to a gene. The assay was immunoSEQ multiplex PCR, and TCRdb's table has in-frame clones only and misses some. The sample yields 20,000 or so clones, roughly 87% seen once. Sequencing was done directly on freshly isolated, uncultured memory T cells. Sample: central memory CD4+ T cells from blood, taken before the COVID-19 pandemic. The chain employs TRBV5-1 and TRBJ2-7, with 7 positions matching TRBD2. The receptor was derived from a human donor who had COVID-19. CDR3 residues: CASSQRLASSYEQYF. The CDR3 nucleotides read TGCGCCAGCAGCCAGCGACTAGCCAGCTCCTACGAGCAGTACTTC.